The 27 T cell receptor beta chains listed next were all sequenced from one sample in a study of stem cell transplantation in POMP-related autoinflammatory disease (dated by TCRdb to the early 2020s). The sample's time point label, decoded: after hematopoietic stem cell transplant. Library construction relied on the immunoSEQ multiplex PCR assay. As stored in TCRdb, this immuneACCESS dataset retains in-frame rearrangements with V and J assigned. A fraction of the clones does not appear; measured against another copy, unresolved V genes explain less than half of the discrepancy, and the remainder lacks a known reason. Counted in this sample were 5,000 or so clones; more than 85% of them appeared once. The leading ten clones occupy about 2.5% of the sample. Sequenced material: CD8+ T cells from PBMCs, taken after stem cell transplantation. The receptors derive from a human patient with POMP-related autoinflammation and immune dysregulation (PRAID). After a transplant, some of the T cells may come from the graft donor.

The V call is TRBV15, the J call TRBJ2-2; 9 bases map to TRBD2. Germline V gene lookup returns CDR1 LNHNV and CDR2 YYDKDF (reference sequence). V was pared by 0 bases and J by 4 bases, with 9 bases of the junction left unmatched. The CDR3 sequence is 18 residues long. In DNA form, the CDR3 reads TGTGCCACCAGCAGAGATTGGCGGGAGGGCCGCAGCACCGGGGAGCTGTTTTTT. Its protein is CATSRDWREGRSTGELFF.

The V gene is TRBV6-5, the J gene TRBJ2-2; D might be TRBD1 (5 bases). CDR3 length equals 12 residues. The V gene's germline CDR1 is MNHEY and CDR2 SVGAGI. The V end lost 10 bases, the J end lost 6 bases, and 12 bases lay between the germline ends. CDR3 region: CATSGLPGELFF. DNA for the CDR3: TGTGCCACCTCAGGGCTTCCCGGGGAGCTGTTTTTT.

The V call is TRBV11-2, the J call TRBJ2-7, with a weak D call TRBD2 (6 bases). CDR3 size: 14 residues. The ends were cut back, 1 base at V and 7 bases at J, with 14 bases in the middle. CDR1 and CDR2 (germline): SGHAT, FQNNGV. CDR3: CASSLGSERGEQYF. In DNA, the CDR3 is TGTGCCAGCAGCTTAGGTAGTGAACGGGGGGAGCAGTACTTC.

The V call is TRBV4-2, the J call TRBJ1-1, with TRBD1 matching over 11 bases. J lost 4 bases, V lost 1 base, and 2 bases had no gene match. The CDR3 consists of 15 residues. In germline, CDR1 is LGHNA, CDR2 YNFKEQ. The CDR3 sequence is CASSQGTGGGTEAFF. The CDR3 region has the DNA TGTGCCAGCAGCCAAGGGACAGGGGGCGGCACTGAAGCTTTCTTT.

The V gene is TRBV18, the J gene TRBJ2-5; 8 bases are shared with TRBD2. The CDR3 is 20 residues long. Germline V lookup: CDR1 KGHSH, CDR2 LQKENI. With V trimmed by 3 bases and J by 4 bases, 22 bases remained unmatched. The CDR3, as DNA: TGTGCCAGCTCACCGCAACCCGATATTGCAGCGGGAGAGGGGGTAGAGACCCAGTACTTC. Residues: CASSPQPDIAAGEGVETQYF.

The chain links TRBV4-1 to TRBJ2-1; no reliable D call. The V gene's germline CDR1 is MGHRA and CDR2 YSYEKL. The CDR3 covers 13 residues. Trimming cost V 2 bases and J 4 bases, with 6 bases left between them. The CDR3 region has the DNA TGCGCCAGCAGCCAAAGTCTTTACAATGAGCAGTTCTTC. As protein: CASSQSLYNEQFF.

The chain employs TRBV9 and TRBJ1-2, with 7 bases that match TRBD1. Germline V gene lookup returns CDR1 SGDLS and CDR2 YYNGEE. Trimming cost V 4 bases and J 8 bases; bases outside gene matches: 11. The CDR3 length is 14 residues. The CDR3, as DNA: TGTGCCAGCAGCCCCGGGACAGATTTAAGCGGCTACACCTTC. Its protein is CASSPGTDLSGYTF.

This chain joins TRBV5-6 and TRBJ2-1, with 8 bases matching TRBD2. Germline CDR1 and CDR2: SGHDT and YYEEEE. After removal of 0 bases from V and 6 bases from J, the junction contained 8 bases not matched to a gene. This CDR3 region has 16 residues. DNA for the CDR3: TGTGCCAGCAGCTTGGGGACTAGCCGCCCAGGCAATGAGCAGTTCTTC. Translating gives CASSLGTSRPGNEQFF.

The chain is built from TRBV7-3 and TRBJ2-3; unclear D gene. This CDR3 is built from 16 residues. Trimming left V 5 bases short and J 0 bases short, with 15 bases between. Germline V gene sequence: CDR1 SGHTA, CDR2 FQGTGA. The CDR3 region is CASSPGSGRSTDTQYF. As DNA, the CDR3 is TGTGCCAGCAGCCCGGGTAGTGGGCGAAGCACAGATACGCAGTATTTT.

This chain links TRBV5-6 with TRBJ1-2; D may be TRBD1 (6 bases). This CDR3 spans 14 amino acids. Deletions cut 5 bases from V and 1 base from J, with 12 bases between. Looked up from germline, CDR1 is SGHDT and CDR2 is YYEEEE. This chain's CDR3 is CASSRQEFNYGYTF. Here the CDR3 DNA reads TGTGCCAGCAGTCGACAGGAATTTAACTATGGCTACACCTTC.

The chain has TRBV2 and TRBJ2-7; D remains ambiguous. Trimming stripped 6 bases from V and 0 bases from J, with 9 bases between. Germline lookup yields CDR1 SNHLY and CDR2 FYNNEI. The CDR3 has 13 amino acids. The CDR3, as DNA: TGTGCCAGCAGGCGAAGTCTCTCCTACGAGCAGTACTTC. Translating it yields CASRRSLSYEQYF.

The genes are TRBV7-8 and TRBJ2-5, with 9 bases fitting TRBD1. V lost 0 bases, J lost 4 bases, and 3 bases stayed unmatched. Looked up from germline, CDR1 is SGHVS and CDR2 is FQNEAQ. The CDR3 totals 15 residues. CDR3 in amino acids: CASSLAGGQGETQYF. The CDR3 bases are TGTGCCAGCAGCTTAGCGGGGGGACAGGGAGAGACCCAGTACTTC.

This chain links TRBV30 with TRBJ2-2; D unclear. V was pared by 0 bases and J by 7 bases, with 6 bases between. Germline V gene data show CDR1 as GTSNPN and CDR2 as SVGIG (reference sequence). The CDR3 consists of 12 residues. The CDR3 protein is CAWSVGFGELFF. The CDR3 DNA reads TGTGCCTGGAGTGTAGGATTCGGGGAGCTGTTTTTT.

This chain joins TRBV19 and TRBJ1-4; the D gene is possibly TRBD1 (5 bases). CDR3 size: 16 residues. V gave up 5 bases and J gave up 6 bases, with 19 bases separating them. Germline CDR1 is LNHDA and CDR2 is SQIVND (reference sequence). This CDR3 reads CASSGPDRIEDEKLFF. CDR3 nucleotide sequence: TGTGCCAGTAGTGGGCCCGACAGAATAGAAGATGAAAAACTGTTTTTT.

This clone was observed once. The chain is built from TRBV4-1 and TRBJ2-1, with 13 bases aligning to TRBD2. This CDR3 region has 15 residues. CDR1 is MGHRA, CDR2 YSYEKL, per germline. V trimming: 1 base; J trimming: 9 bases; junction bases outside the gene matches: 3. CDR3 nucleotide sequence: TGCGCCAGCAGCCAAGGAGGACTAGCGGGAGCTGAGCAGTTCTTC. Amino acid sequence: CASSQGGLAGAEQFF.

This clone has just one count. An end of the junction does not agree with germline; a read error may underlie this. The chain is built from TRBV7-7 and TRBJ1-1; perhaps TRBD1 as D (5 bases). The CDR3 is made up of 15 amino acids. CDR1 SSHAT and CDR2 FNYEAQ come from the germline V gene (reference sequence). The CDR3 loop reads CASSPGIGVVTEAFF. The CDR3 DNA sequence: TGTGCTAGCAGCCCAGGAATAGGGGTTGTGACTGAAGCTTTCTTT.

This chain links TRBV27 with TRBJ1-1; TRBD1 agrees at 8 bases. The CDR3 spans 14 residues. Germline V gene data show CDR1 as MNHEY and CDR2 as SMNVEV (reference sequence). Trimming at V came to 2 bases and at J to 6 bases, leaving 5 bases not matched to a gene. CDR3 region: CASSLGRGPPEAFF. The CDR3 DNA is TGTGCCAGCAGTTTAGGCAGGGGGCCCCCTGAAGCTTTCTTT.

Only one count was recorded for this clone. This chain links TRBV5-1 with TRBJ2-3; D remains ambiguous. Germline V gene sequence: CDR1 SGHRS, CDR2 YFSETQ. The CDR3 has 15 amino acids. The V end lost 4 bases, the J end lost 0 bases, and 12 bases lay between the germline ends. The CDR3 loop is CASSNIVLSTDTQYF. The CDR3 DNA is TGCGCCAGCAGCAATATCGTCCTCAGCACAGATACGCAGTATTTT.

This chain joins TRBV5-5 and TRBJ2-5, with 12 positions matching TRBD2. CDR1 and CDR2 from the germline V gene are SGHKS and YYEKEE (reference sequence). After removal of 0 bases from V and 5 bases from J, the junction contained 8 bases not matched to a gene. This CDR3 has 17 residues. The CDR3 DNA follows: TGTGCCAGCAGCTTGGGGCTAGCGGGAGGGCCAGGGGAGACCCAGTACTTC. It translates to CASSLGLAGGPGETQYF.

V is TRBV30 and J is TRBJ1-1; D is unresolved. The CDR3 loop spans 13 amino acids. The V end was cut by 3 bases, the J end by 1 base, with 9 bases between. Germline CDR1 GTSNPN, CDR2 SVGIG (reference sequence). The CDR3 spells CAWRNLGNTEAFF. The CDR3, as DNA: TGTGCCTGGAGAAATCTGGGGAACACTGAAGCTTTCTTT.

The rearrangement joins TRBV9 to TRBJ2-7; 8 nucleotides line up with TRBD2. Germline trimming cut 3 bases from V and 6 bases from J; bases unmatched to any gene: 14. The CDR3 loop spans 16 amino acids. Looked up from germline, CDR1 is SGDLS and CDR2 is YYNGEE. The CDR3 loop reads CASSEGGSGGPGEQYF. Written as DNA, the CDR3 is TGTGCCAGCAGCGAGGGGGGTTCGGGAGGGCCGGGCGAGCAGTACTTC.

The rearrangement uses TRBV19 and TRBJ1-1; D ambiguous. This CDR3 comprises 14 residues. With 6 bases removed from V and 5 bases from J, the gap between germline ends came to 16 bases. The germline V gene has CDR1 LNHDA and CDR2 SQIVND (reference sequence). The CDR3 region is CASRGWGGRTEAFF. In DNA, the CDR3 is TGTGCCAGTAGGGGATGGGGAGGAAGGACTGAAGCTTTCTTT.

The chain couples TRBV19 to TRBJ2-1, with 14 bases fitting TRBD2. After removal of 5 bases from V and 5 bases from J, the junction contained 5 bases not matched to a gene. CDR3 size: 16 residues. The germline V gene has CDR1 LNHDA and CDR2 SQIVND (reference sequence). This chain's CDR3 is CASSATGLAGDNEQFF. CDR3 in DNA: TGTGCCAGTAGTGCGACGGGACTAGCGGGAGACAATGAGCAGTTCTTC. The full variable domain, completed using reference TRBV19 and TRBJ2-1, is DGGITQSPKYLFRKEGQNVTLSCEQNLNHDAMYWYRQDPGQGLRLIYYSQIVNDFQKGDIAEGYSVSREKKESFPLTVTSAQKNPTAFYLCASSATGLAGDNEQFFGPGTRLTVL.

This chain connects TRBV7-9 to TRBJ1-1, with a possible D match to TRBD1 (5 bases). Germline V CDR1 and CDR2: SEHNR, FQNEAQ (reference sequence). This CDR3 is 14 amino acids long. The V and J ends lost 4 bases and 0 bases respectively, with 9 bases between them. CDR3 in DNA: TGTGCCAGCAGCTCGGGACTTATGAACACTGAAGCTTTCTTT. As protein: CASSSGLMNTEAFF.

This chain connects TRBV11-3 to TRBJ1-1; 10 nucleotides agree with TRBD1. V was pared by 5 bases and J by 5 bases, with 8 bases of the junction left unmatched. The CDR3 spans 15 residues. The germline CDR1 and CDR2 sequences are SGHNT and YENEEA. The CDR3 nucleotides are TGTGCCAGCAGCGCCCGTGGGACAGGGGCAACTGAAGCTTTCTTT. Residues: CASSARGTGATEAFF.

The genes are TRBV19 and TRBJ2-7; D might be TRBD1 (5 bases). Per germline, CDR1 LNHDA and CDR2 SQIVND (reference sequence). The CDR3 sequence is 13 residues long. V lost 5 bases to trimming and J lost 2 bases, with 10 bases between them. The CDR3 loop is CASSSRVPYEQYF. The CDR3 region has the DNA TGTGCCAGTAGTTCCAGGGTCCCCTACGAGCAGTACTTC.

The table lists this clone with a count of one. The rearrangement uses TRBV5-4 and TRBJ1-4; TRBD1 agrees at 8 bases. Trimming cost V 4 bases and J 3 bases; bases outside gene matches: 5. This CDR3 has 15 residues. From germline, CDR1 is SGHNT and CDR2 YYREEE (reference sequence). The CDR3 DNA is TGTGCCAGCAGCATAAGGGACAGGTCTAATGAAAAACTGTTTTTT. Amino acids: CASSIRDRSNEKLFF.